This passage covers 2 T cell receptor beta chains from one sample sequenced in a study of T cells in Graves' hyperthyroidism and ophthalmopathy. Researchers amplified the TCR beta CDR3 regions from RNA transcripts. With the HTBI primer set, the TCR CDR3 went through a first round of RT-PCR. TCRdb independently ran MiXCR on the multiplex PCR reads; one entry per CDR3 protein. The sample has about 600,000 distinct CDR3 sequences, roughly 15% seen once. The sequenced sample consisted of blood. The receptors derive from a woman in her forties with Graves' ophthalmopathy.

The rearrangement uses TRBV9 and TRBJ1-1; TRBD1 matches at 8 bases. This CDR3 spans 15 amino acids. Germline CDR1 reads SGDLS; CDR2 reads YYNGEE. The V and J ends lost 0 bases and 0 bases, in that order; junction bases with no gene match: 1. CDR3 nucleotide sequence: TGTGCCAGCAGCGTAGAGGACAGGGTGAACACTGAAGCTTTCTTT. Translating gives CASSVEDRVNTEAFF.

This clonotype occurred many times. V is TRBV11-1 and J is TRBJ2-1, with a possible D match to TRBD2 (6 bases). With 2 bases removed from V and 9 bases from J, the gap between germline ends came to 11 bases. Germline assignment: CDR1 SGHAT and CDR2 FQDESV (reference sequence). The length of the CDR3 is 13 residues. The CDR3 loop reads CASSLYLASEQFF. In nucleotides, the CDR3 is TGTGCCAGCAGCTTATACCTAGCGAGTGAGCAGTTCTTC.